What follows is one T cell receptor (beta chain) and its context. This record belongs to a study of shared clonotypes between healthy human individuals. Germline V CDR1 and CDR2: SGHRS, YFSETQ. V shed 4 bases, J shed 0 bases, and the junction held 8 bases outside the gene matches. CDR3 length equals 19 residues. Replicate sorted-subset PCRs were loaded with roughly 190 ng DNA, about 31,000 T cell genomes. As processed by the authors: ImmunoSEQ gave junction-only sequences without quality scores, so filtering differed. Profiled with immunoSEQ multiplex PCR; TCRdb holds only in-frame clones, not every one. The DNA was the basis for D and trimming; V, J and clone size are from that table. The data show about 2.3 million clones, 90% to 95% seen once. Donors included only healthy HIV-negative adults lacking recent acute infections or vaccinations.

The chain has TRBV5-1 and TRBJ2-1; TRBD2 aligns across 15 bases. The specimen sequenced was naive CD4+ T cells from PBMCs. The subset was: CD45RA+ positively selected. The TCR sequence derives from a young man in good health. Some clones in this sample may be carry-over from other donors' samples. CDR3 DNA: TGCGCCAGCAGCGGGATGGGACTAGCGGGAGGAGTCTCCTACAATGAGCAGTTCTTC. Translating gives CASSGMGLAGGVSYNEQFF.